This T cell receptor (beta chain) appears in the sequencing data of a study of metastatic and nonmetastatic thyroid tumors. Overall study: The comparison covered peripheral blood and tumor or nodule tissue in malignant and benign thyroid patients. Regarding the study as a whole: Across blood and tumor, TCR beta diversity in malignant thyroid tumors was reportedly significantly higher than in benign nodules.

Thyroid surgery had not been preceded by any treatment in any patient. Authors' processing steps: A papillary thyroid cancer distant-metastasis classifier was built from CDR3 differences across clinicopathological groups. TCRdb re-called clones from the PCR reads using MiXCR. The V and J calls, along with clone size, are taken from TCRdb and not from the paper's own processing. Among around 13,000 clones listed, about 25% were seen once. This clone is classed as medium-sized. What it binds is unknown. The source material was blood. This TCR was sampled from a female donor with papillary thyroid cancer or a benign thyroid nodule (not recorded which). Some clones in this sample may be carry-over from other donors' samples.

CDR3 in amino acids: CASSELAGGNEQFF. For the CDR3, the DNA is TGTGCCAGCAGTGAGCTAGCGGGGGGGAATGAGCAGTTCTTC. J is TRBJ2-1 and V is TRBV6-4; TRBD2 matches at 12 bases. CDR1 and CDR2 from the germline V gene are MRHNA and SNTAGT. V was clipped by 3 bases and J by 7 bases; unmatched bases: 1. The CDR3 sequence is 14 residues long.